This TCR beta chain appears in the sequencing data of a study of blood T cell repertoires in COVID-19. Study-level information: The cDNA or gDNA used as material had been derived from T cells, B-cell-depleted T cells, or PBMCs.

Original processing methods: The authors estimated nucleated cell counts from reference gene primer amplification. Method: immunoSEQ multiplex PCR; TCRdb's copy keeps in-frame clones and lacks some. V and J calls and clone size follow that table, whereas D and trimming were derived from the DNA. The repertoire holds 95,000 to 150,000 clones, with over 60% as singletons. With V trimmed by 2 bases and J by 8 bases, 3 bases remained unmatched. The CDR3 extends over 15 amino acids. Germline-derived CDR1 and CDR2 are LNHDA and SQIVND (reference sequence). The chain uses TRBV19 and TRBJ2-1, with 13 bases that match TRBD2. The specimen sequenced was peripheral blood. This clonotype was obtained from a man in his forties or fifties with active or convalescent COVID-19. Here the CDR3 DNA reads TGTGCCAGTAGTATAATAACTAGCGGGAGGGATGAGCAGTTCTTC. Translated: CASSIITSGRDEQFF.